This passage covers 23 T cell receptor beta chains from one sample sequenced in a study of blood T cell repertoires in COVID-19. Sequenced by immunoSEQ multiplex PCR; TCRdb stores in-frame clones only, minus some. The table lists tens of thousands of clones, more than 80% of them singletons. The sequenced sample consisted of peripheral blood. The source of these receptors is a woman in her 70s with acute or convalescent COVID-19.

This clone is a singleton in its sample. The genes are TRBV30 and TRBJ1-1, with D perhaps TRBD1 (6 bases). CDR1 and CDR2 from the germline V gene are GTSNPN and SVGIG (reference sequence). Trimming pared 3 bases from V and 2 bases from J, leaving 10 bases between. The CDR3 extends over 13 amino acids. CDR3 coding DNA: TGTGCCTGGAGCCAGGGGCTAAACACTGAAGCTTTCTTT. Protein sequence: CAWSQGLNTEAFF. Complete variable domain (other parts from reference TRBV30 and TRBJ1-1): SQTIHQWPATLVQPVGSPLSLECTVEGTSNPNLYWYRQAAGRGLQLLFYSVGIGQISSEVPQNLSASRPQDRQFILSSKKLLLSDSGFYLCAWSQGLNTEAFFGQGTRLTVV.

The CDR3 bases are TGTGCCAGCACCCTCAGTGGCTATGGCTACACCTTC. It encodes CASTLSGYGYTF. The genes are TRBV12-3 or TRBV12-4 and TRBJ1-2; no clear D gene. This CDR3 is 12 amino acids long. Trimming cost V 7 bases and J 4 bases, with 10 bases left between them.

The J gene is TRBJ2-7, the V gene TRBV3-1 (or the pseudogene TRBV3-2), with D tentatively TRBD1 (6 bases). The CDR3 runs 15 residues. V dropped 0 bases and J dropped 4 bases, with 13 bases sitting between them. Per germline, CDR1 LGHDT and CDR2 YNNKEL (reference sequence). DNA of the CDR3: TGTGCCAGCAGCCAAGACTTGGGGGCTCCATACGAGCAGTACTTC. Protein: CASSQDLGAPYEQYF.

This sequence joins TRBV2 and TRBJ2-7; 8 bases map to TRBD2. The CDR3 loop spans 13 amino acids. In germline, CDR1 is SNHLY, CDR2 FYNNEI. V lost 11 bases to trimming and J lost 5 bases; unmatched junction nucleotides: 11. The CDR3 region is CASKSGRAHEQYF. The CDR3 DNA reads TGTGCCTCAAAGTCCGGGAGGGCCCACGAGCAGTACTTC.

The V call is TRBV28, the J call TRBJ2-1, with 7 bases lining up with TRBD2. Germline CDR1 is MDHEN and CDR2 is SYDVKM. This CDR3 is built from 13 residues. The V and J ends lost 6 bases and 4 bases, in that order; junction bases with no gene match: 3. In nucleotides, the CDR3 is TGTGCCAGCAGATCACTAGCGTACAATGAGCAGTTCTTC. This translates into CASRSLAYNEQFF.

The chain uses TRBV7-8 and TRBJ1-3; 7 bases align to TRBD1. CDR1 is SGHVS and CDR2 is FQNEAQ in the germline V gene. The ends lost 5 bases at V and 2 bases at J; junction bases unmatched: 9. This CDR3 region has 16 residues. Here the CDR3 reads CASSPRDRVTGNTIYF. CDR3 DNA: TGTGCCAGCAGCCCCCGGGACAGAGTTACTGGAAACACCATATATTTT.

This clone was counted a single time. V gene TRBV11-2 combines with J gene TRBJ1-4; TRBD1 agrees at 8 bases. Germline V lookup: CDR1 SGHAT, CDR2 FQNNGV. The CDR3 runs 14 residues. J gave up 7 bases and V 5 bases, and 6 bases lay outside the gene matches. The CDR3 coding sequence is TGTGCCAGCAGCCCAGGGGGCATAGTTGAAAAACTGTTTTTT. Its protein product is CASSPGGIVEKLFF.

The chain recombines TRBV7-8 with TRBJ2-1; D perhaps matches TRBD2 (5 bases). V lost 5 bases, J lost 0 bases, and 8 bases lay in between. The germline V gene encodes CDR1 SGHVS and CDR2 FQNEAQ. The CDR3 contains 14 residues. In DNA, the CDR3 is TGTGCCAGCAGCAGGGAGAGCTCCTACAATGAGCAGTTCTTC. This translates into CASSRESSYNEQFF.

CDR3 in amino acids: CASSLARDSYDYEQYF. The CDR3 DNA reads as TGTGCCAGCAGCTTAGCCCGGGACTCCTACGACTACGAGCAGTACTTC. The chain employs TRBV7-9 and TRBJ2-7, with D maybe TRBD2 (6 bases). The CDR3 runs 16 residues. The germline gives CDR1 SEHNR, CDR2 FQNEAQ (reference sequence). Trimming cost V 0 bases and J 3 bases, with 15 bases left between them.

The chain has TRBV14 and TRBJ2-2; D might be TRBD2 (6 bases). Germline loops: CDR1 SGHDN, CDR2 FVKESK. V was clipped by 2 bases and J by 5 bases, with 9 bases between them. The CDR3 runs 14 residues. The DNA of the CDR3 is TGTGCCAGCAGCCAACACGGACTAACCGGGGAGCTGTTTTTT. Translated: CASSQHGLTGELFF.

This chain connects TRBV2 to TRBJ1-5, with D unclear. Trimming stripped 3 bases from V and 3 bases from J, with 9 bases between. Per the germline V gene, CDR1 is SNHLY and CDR2 is FYNNEI. The CDR3 contains 14 residues. The CDR3 spells CASSDLGYNQPQHF. CDR3 sequence (DNA): TGTGCCAGCAGTGACCTGGGCTACAATCAGCCCCAGCATTTT.

This clone was seen a single time. The chain carries TRBV7-2 and TRBJ2-7; possibly TRBD1 for D (7 bases). Germline assignment: CDR1 SGHTA and CDR2 FQGNSA. The CDR3 covers 13 residues. Trimming removed 4 bases from V and 3 bases from J, with 10 bases in between. CDR3 coding DNA: TGTGCCAGCAGCTCTCAGGGGGGCTACGAGCAGTACTTC. It specifies CASSSQGGYEQYF. The variable domain in full, completed from reference TRBV7-2 and TRBJ2-7, reads GAGVSQSPSNKVTEKGKDVELRCDPISGHTALYWYRQSLGQGLEFLIYFQGNSAPDKSGLPSDRFSAERTGGSVSTLTIQRTQQEDSAVYLCASSSQGGYEQYFGPGTRLTVT.

V and J are TRBV19 and TRBJ2-3, with 9 bases lining up with TRBD2. The V segment lost 5 bases and the J segment 6 bases; nucleotides outside the gene matches: 12. The CDR3 runs 16 residues. Germline V lookup: CDR1 LNHDA, CDR2 SQIVND (reference sequence). For the CDR3, the DNA is TGTGCCAGTAGTTCCTATAGCGGGAGCCTTCGGGATACGCAGTATTTT. Its translation: CASSSYSGSLRDTQYF.

This sequence joins TRBV19 and TRBJ2-2; maybe TRBD2 (5 bases). With 11 bases removed from V and 2 bases from J, the gap between germline ends came to 15 bases. Germline V gene data show CDR1 as LNHDA and CDR2 as SQIVND (reference sequence). The CDR3 consists of 14 residues. CDR3 sequence: CAVLPGINTGELFF. Written as DNA, the CDR3 is TGTGCCGTCCTTCCCGGGATTAACACCGGGGAGCTGTTTTTT.

The chain is built from TRBV7-9 and TRBJ1-5; D possibly corresponds to TRBD1 (6 bases). Germline V gene lookup returns CDR1 SEHNR and CDR2 FQNEAQ (reference sequence). V was trimmed by 5 bases and J by 6 bases, leaving 14 bases between them. The CDR3 is 14 amino acids. The CDR3 is CASSVQGDIQPQHF. CDR3 nucleotides: TGTGCCAGCAGCGTACAGGGTGACATTCAGCCCCAGCATTTT.

This sequence joins TRBV11-2 and TRBJ2-1, with 10 nucleotides matching TRBD2. V was pared by 1 base and J by 6 bases, with 3 bases of the junction left unmatched. The length of the CDR3 is 15 residues. Looked up from germline, CDR1 is SGHAT and CDR2 is FQNNGV. The DNA for the CDR3 is TGTGCCAGCAGCTTAGCCAGGACTAGCGGCAATGAGCAGTTCTTC. Encoded protein: CASSLARTSGNEQFF.

The chain links TRBV6-5 to TRBJ2-7, with 8 bases that match TRBD2. Trimming took 6 bases from V and 9 from J; bases not matched to a gene: 16. CDR1 is MNHEY and CDR2 is SVGAGI in the germline V gene. This CDR3 has 15 residues. The CDR3 nucleotides read TGTGCCAGCAGGAGAGGGTGGGAGGCGGGAGGATTGCAGTACTTC. This codes for CASRRGWEAGGLQYF.

Only a few counts were recorded for this clone. The chain carries TRBV2 and TRBJ1-2; D is unresolved. V lost 8 bases, J lost 8 bases, and 21 bases lay in between. CDR1 is SNHLY and CDR2 is FYNNEI in the germline V gene. This CDR3 has 14 amino acids. The CDR3 loop is CASVRVAPERGYTF. The CDR3 nucleotides read TGTGCCAGCGTCCGTGTGGCACCGGAGAGGGGCTACACCTTC.

This chain joins TRBV5-8 and TRBJ1-1; 11 bases fit TRBD1. V lost 0 bases, J lost 5 bases, and 3 bases stayed unmatched. Per germline, CDR1 SGHTS and CDR2 YDEGEE. This CDR3 is 15 amino acids long. In DNA form, the CDR3 reads TGTGCCAGCAGCTTGGGGACAGGGGGCAGGACTGAAGCTTTCTTT. Amino acids: CASSLGTGGRTEAFF.

A single count supports this clone. This chain links TRBV6-6 with TRBJ1-1; D not resolved. Germline V gene data show CDR1 as MNHNY and CDR2 as SVGAGI (reference sequence). V lost 1 base, J lost 7 bases, and 10 bases lay in between. CDR3 length: 13 residues. The CDR3 sequence: CASSYYGGIEAFF. The CDR3 nucleotides read TGTGCCAGCAGTTACTACGGCGGGATTGAAGCTTTCTTT.

The V gene is TRBV27, the J gene TRBJ1-2; D is possibly TRBD1 (5 bases). Per the germline V gene, CDR1 is MNHEY and CDR2 is SMNVEV (reference sequence). V was cut by 2 bases and J by 4 bases, with 11 bases left in between. The CDR3 spans 14 residues. The CDR3 DNA follows: TGTGCCAGCAGTTTAAATCAGGGAGGCTATGGCTACACCTTC. Translating gives CASSLNQGGYGYTF.

The rearrangement uses TRBV18 and TRBJ2-5; 10 bases are shared with TRBD2. CDR3 length equals 16 residues. Germline-derived CDR1 and CDR2 are KGHSH and LQKENI. V shed 2 bases, J shed 4 bases, and the junction held 7 bases outside the gene matches. CDR3 residues: CASSPRQTSGSETQYF. Written as DNA, the CDR3 is TGTGCCAGCTCACCAAGGCAGACTAGCGGGTCAGAGACCCAGTACTTC.

CDR3 region: CASSPGPGQGRYGYTF. CDR3 in DNA: TGTGCCAGCAGTCCAGGGCCGGGACAGGGCCGGTATGGCTACACCTTC. The chain links TRBV28 to TRBJ1-2, with 9 bases that match TRBD1. The CDR3 extends over 16 amino acids. Germline V gene sequence: CDR1 MDHEN, CDR2 SYDVKM. After removal of 5 bases from V and 5 bases from J, the junction contained 12 bases not matched to a gene.